This T cell receptor beta chain derives from a study of metastatic and nonmetastatic thyroid tumors. Overall study: Patients with malignant and benign thyroid disease provided blood and tumor or nodule tissue, whose repertoires were compared.

The table lists this clone with many counts. Its antigen is currently unknown. In the original analysis: The study took CDR3 differences across clinicopathological groups and made a distant-metastasis classifier for papillary thyroid cancer from them. TCRdb re-analyzed the PCR reads using MiXCR. Here the V and J calls rest on TCRdb's processing, not on the authors' analysis. The sample yields over 70,000 clones, about 17% seen once. Prior to thyroid surgery, none of the patients had received any treatment. Trimming pared 6 bases from V and 3 bases from J, leaving 15 bases between. Germline loops: CDR1 LNHDA, CDR2 SQIVND (reference sequence). The CDR3 spans 15 residues. Regarding the study as a whole: Relative to benign nodules, malignant thyroid tumors were reportedly characterized by significantly elevated TCR beta diversity in blood and tumor.

This clonotype was obtained from a female donor with papillary thyroid cancer or a benign thyroid nodule (not recorded which). Some clones in this sample may be carry-over from other donors' samples. The chain employs TRBV19 and TRBJ1-3; perhaps TRBD1 as D (6 bases). Sequencing input: blood. The DNA for the CDR3 is TGTGCCAGTAGCCGACAGGCCGGGGATGGAAACACCATATATTTT. Amino acid sequence: CASSRQAGDGNTIYF.